Sequencing of this T cell receptor (beta chain) was carried out in a study of OX40 agonist ivuxolimab in advanced cancers. About the study: Partial responses were achieved by three patients: one hepatocellular carcinoma, two cutaneous melanoma.

The CDR3 runs 15 residues. The V gene's germline CDR1 is MNHEY and CDR2 SVGAGI. With 5 bases removed from V and 6 bases from J, the gap between germline ends came to 17 bases. The repertoire was sequenced with immunoSEQ multiplex PCR; TCRdb's copy has only in-frame clones and lacks some. The sample lists 7,200 or so clones, over 60% seen once, with about 25% in the top ten. On this clone: Its antigen is not identified.

Study results and limitations: Low normalized T-cell clonal expansion was also seen in some nonresponders. The expanded peripheral T cells' antigen specificity was not determined. In CD8+ T cells, expanded clones were on average more numerous than in CD4+.

The J gene is TRBJ1-5, the V gene TRBV6-5, with TRBD1 as a possible D gene (5 bases). This TCR came from an adult with an advanced solid tumor such as melanoma, head and neck, liver or kidney cancer. The sequenced sample was CD4+ or CD8+ T cells sorted from blood, obtained in a trial of the OX40 agonist ivuxolimab. In DNA form, the CDR3 reads TGTGCCAGCAGTCCCGGTGGGGGTGGTATTCAGCCCCAGCATTTT. It is translated as CASSPGGGGIQPQHF.